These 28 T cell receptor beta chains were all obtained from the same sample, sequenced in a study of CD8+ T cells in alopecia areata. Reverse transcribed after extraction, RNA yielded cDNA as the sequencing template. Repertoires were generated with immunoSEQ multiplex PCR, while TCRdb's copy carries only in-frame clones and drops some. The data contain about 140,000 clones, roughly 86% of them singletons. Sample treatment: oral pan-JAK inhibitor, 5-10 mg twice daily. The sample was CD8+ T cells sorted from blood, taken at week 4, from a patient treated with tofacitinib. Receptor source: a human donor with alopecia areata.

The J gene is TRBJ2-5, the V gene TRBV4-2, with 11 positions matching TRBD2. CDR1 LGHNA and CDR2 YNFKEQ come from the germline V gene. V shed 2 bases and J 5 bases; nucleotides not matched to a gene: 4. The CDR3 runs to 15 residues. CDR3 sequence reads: CASSQSLAGGETQYF. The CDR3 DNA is TGTGCCAGCAGCCAATCATTAGCGGGAGGGGAGACCCAGTACTTC.

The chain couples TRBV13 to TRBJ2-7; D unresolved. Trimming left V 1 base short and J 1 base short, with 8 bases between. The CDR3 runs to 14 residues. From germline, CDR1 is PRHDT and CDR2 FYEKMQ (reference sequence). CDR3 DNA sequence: TGTGCCAGCAGCTTAGCTGGAGTTTCCTACGAGCAGTACTTC. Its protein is CASSLAGVSYEQYF.

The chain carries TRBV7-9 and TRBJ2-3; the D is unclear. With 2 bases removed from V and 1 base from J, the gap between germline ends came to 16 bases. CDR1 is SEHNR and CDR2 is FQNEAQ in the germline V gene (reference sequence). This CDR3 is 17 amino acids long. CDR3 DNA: TGTGCCAGCAGCTTAAGTGAGATTTATGCTGGCACAGATACGCAGTATTTT. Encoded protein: CASSLSEIYAGTDTQYF.

The CDR3 is CSVVGTGPYEQYF. In DNA, the CDR3 is TGCAGCGTTGTCGGGACAGGGCCCTACGAGCAGTACTTC. The chain has TRBV29-1 and TRBJ2-7, with TRBD1 matching 9 bases. The CDR3 spans 13 residues. With 4 bases clipped from V and 2 bases from J, the junction kept 3 bases outside the gene matches. CDR1 SQVTM and CDR2 ANQGSEA come from the germline V gene.

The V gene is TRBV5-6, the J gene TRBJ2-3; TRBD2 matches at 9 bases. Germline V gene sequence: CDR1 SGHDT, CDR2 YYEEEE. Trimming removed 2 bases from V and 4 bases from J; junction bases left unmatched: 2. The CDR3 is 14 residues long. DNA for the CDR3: TGTGCCAGCAGCTTCGGGACTAGCCCAGATACGCAGTATTTT. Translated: CASSFGTSPDTQYF.

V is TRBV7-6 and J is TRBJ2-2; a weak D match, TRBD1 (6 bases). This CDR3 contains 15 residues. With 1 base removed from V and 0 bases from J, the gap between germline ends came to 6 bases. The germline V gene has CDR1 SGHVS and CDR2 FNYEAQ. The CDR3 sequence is CASSLGTANTGELFF. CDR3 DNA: TGTGCCAGCAGCTTAGGGACAGCGAACACCGGGGAGCTGTTTTTT.

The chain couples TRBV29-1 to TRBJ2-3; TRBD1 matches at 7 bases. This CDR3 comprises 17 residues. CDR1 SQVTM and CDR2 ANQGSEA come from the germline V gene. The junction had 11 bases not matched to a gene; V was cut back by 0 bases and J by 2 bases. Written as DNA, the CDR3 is TGCAGCGTTGAAGAGGGTCGCCGGACAGGAAACACAGATACGCAGTATTTT. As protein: CSVEEGRRTGNTDTQYF.

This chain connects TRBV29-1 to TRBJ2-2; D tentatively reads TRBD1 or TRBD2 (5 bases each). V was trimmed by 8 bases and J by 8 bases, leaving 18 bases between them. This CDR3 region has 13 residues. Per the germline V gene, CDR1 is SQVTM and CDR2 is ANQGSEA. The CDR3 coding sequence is TGCAGCATCTCCGGGGCCGGTTGGGGGGAGCTGTTTTTT. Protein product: CSISGAGWGELFF.

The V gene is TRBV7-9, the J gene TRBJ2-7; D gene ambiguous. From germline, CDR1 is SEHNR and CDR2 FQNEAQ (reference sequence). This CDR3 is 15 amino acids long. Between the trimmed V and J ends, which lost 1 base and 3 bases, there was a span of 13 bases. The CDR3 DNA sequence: TGTGCCAGCAGCTTAGAGGGCCATTCAGGCTACGAGCAGTACTTC. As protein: CASSLEGHSGYEQYF.

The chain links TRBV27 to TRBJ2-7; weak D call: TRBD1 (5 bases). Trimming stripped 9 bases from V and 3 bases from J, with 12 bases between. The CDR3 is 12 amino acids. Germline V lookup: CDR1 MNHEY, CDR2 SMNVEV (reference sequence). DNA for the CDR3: TGTGCCAGTTCGTCAGGGTTCTACGAGCAGTACTTC. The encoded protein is CASSSGFYEQYF.

The CDR3 DNA is TGTGCCAGCAGTTTGGGGATCTACAATGAGCAGTTCTTC. Translation: CASSLGIYNEQFF. The gene calls are TRBV27 and TRBJ2-1; D gene ambiguous. The CDR3 runs to 13 residues. Trimming took 3 bases from V and 3 from J, leaving 6 bases between them. Germline lookup yields CDR1 MNHEY and CDR2 SMNVEV (reference sequence).

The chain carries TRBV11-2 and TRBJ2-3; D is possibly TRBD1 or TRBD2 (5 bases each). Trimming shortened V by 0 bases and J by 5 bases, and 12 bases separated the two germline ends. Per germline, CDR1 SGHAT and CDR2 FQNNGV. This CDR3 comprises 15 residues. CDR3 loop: CASSLDALGEDTQYF. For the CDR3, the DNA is TGTGCCAGCAGCTTAGACGCACTAGGGGAAGATACGCAGTATTTT.

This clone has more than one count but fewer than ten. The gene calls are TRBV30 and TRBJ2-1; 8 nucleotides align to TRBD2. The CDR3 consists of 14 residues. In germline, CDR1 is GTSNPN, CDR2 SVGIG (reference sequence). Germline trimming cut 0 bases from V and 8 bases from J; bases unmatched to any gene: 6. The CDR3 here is CAWSVGLVIHEQFF. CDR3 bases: TGTGCCTGGAGTGTGGGACTAGTGATCCATGAGCAGTTCTTC.

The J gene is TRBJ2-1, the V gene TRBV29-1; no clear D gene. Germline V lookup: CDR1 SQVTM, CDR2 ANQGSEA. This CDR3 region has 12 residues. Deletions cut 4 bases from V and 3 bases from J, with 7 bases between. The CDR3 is CSVATDYNEQFF. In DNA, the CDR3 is TGCAGCGTTGCGACTGACTACAATGAGCAGTTCTTC.

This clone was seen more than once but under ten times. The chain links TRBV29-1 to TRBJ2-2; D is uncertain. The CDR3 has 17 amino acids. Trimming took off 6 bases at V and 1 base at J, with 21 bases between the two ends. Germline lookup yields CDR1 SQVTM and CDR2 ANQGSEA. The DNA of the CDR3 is TGCAGCGTGAAAGCAAAATATGACCATAAGAACACCGGGGAGCTGTTTTTT. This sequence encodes CSVKAKYDHKNTGELFF.

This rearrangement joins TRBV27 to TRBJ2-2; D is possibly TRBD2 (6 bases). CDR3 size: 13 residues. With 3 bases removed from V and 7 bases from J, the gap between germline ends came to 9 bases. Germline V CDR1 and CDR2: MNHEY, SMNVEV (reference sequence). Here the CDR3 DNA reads TGTGCCAGCAGTTTGGGGGGAATCGGGGAGCTGTTTTTT. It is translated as CASSLGGIGELFF.

CDR3 protein: CASSFNYEQYF. As DNA, the CDR3 is TGTGCCAGCAGCTTCAACTACGAGCAGTACTTC. The chain couples TRBV7-9 to TRBJ2-7; D gene uncertain. Trimming stripped 3 bases from V and 3 bases from J, with 3 bases between. The CDR3 runs to 11 residues. Germline lookup yields CDR1 SEHNR and CDR2 FQNEAQ (reference sequence).

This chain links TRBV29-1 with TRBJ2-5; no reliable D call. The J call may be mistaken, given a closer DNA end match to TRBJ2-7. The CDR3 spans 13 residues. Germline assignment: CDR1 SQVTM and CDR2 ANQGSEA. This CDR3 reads CSVVGERVYEQYF. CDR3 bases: TGCAGCGTTGTCGGAGAGAGAGTGTACGAGCAGTACTTC.

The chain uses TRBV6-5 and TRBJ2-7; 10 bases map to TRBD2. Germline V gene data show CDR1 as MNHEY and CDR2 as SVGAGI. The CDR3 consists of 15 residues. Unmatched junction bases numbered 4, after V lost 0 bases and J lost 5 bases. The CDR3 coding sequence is TGTGCCAGCAGTTACTCCAGCGGGAGGGGCGACGAGCAGTACTTC. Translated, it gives CASSYSSGRGDEQYF.

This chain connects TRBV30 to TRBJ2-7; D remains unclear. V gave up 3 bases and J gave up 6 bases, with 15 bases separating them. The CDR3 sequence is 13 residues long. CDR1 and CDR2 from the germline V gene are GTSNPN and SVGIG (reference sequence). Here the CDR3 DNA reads TGTGCCTGGAGCAGGCTCACGCCGGGCGAGCAGTACTTC. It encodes CAWSRLTPGEQYF.

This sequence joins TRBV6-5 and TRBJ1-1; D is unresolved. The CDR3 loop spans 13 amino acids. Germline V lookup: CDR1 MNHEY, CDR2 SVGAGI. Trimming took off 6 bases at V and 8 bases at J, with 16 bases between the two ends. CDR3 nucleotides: TGTGCCAGCAGGACTCACGGCACCGTCGAAGCTTTCTTT. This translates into CASRTHGTVEAFF.

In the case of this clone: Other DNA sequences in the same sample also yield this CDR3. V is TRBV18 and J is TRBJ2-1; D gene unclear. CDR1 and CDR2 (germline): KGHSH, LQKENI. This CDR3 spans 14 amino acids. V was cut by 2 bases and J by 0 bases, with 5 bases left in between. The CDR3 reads CASSPKGSYNEQFF. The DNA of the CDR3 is TGTGCCAGCTCACCAAAAGGCTCCTACAATGAGCAGTTCTTC.

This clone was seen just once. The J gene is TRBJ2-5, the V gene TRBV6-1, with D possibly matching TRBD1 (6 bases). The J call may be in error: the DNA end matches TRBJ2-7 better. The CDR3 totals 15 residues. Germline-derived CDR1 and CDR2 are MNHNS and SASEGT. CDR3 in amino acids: CASSESARGSYEQYF. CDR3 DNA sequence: TGTGCCAGCAGTGAAAGTGCCAGGGGATCCTACGAGCAGTACTTC.

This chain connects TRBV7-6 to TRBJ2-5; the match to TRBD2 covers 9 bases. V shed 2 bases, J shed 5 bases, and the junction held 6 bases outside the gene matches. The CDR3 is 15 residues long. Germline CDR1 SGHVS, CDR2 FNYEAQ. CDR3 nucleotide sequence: TGTGCCAGCAGCTTAACCGGGCGGGAGGGGGAGACCCAGTACTTC. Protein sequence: CASSLTGREGETQYF. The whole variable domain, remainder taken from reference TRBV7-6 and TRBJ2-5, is GAGVSQSPRYKVTKRGQDVALRCDPISGHVSLYWYRQALGQGPEFLTYFNYEAQQDKSGLPNDRFSAERPEGSISTLTIQRTEQRDSAMYRCASSLTGREGETQYFGPGTRLLVL.

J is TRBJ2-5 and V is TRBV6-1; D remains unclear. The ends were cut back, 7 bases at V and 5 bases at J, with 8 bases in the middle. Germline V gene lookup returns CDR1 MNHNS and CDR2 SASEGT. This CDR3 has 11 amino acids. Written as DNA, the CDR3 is TGTGCCAGCACTCATGGGGAGACCCAGTACTTC. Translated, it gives CASTHGETQYF.

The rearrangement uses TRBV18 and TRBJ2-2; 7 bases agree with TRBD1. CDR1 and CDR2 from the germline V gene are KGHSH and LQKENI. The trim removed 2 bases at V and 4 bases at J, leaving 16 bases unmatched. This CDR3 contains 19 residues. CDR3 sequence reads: CASSPAYLTGKGITGELFF. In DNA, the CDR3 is TGTGCCAGCTCACCAGCCTATTTGACAGGGAAGGGGATCACCGGGGAGCTGTTTTTT.

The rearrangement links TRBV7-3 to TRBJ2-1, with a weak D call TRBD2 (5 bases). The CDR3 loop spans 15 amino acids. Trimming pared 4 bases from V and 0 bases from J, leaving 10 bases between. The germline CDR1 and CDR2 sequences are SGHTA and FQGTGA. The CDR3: CASSSLGSSYNEQFF. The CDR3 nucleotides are TGTGCCAGCAGCTCCCTTGGGAGCTCCTACAATGAGCAGTTCTTC.

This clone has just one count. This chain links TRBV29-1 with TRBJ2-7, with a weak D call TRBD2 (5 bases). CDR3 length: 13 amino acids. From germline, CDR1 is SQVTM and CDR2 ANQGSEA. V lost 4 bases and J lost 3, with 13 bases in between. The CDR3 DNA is TGCAGCGTTGGATGGGAGTCTATCTACGAGCAGTACTTC. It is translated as CSVGWESIYEQYF.